A selection of T cell receptor beta chains follows, all from one sample in a study of T-cell memory formation after mild COVID-19. TCRdb re-analysed the 5' RACE reads in MiXCR, keeping a single row per CDR3 protein. The sample lists about 38,000 distinct CDR3 sequences; around 10% were seen once. Sequencing was carried out using PBMCs or a T cell subset sorted from them (not recorded which). These receptors all stem from a man aged 18 to 30 who had mild COVID-19 (a few samples of this study predate the infection). Cell type and time point are not known. Both conserved end residues are part of each CDR3. A D gene is named only where the DNA matches it firmly. Expanded clones get a size class; other rows say once, few or many, or leave the size out.

TRBJ2-2,many,TRBD2,TRBV5-1,CASNPVPGGPAGELFF,TGCGCCAGCAACCCTGTACCGGGGGGGCCAGCCGGGGAGCTGTTTTTT
TRBJ2-5,many,TRBD1,TRBV7-8,CASSPRGLGETQYF,TGTGCCAGCAGCCCAAGGGGGCTCGGGGAGACCCAGTACTTC
TRBJ1-2,few,.,TRBV7-2,CASSLVLSPVGSNYGYTF,TGTGCCAGCAGCTTAGTTTTATCCCCAGTGGGGTCAAACTATGGCTACACCTTC
TRBJ2-1,.,TRBD2,TRBV5-5,CASSATSGAYNEQFF,TGTGCCAGCAGCGCAACTAGCGGGGCCTACAATGAGCAGTTCTTC
TRBJ2-7,many,TRBD2,TRBV5-4,CASSSRLAGVGEQYF,TGTGCCAGCAGCTCCCGACTAGCGGGGGTAGGGGAGCAGTACTTC
TRBJ2-7,few,TRBD1,TRBV20-1,CSAYTGAYEQYF,TGCAGTGCCTATACAGGGGCCTACGAGCAGTACTTC
TRBJ2-6,many,.,TRBV2,CASLPGEANVLTF,TGTGCCAGCCTCCCAGGTGAGGCCAACGTCCTGACTTTC
TRBJ1-3,.,.,TRBV27,CASSLLPGLSTIYF,TGTGCCAGCAGTTTATTACCAGGTCTCAGCACCATATATTTT
TRBJ1-4,many,.,TRBV5-1,CASSSDITNEKLFF,TGCGCCAGCAGCTCGGACATAACTAATGAAAAACTGTTTTTT
TRBJ2-3,many,TRBD2,TRBV10-3,CAIRAGTSGTQYF,TGTGCCATCAGGGCCGGGACTAGCGGTACGCAGTATTTT
TRBJ1-5,.,.,TRBV7-2,CASSLKPGNQPQHF,TGTGCCAGCAGCTTAAAGCCAGGAAATCAGCCCCAGCATTTT
TRBJ2-6,many,.,TRBV2,CASSEGGSSSGANVLTF,TGTGCCAGCAGTGAAGGGGGCAGCTCCTCTGGGGCCAACGTCCTGACTTTC
TRBJ2-7,few,.,TRBV20-1,CSATPPRGTYSYEQYF,TGCAGTGCTACTCCACCTCGAGGGACCTACTCCTACGAGCAGTACTTC
TRBJ2-1,many,TRBD1,TRBV20-1,CSAPLRDRGNNEQFF,TGCAGTGCTCCACTCCGGGACAGGGGGAACAATGAGCAGTTCTTC
TRBJ2-5,many,.,TRBV7-9,CASSFWDTQETQYF,TGTGCCAGCAGCTTCTGGGACACCCAAGAGACCCAGTACTTC
TRBJ2-3,many,.,TRBV7-9,CASSITFRGTQYF,TGTGCCAGCAGCATCACTTTCCGGGGTACGCAGTATTTT
TRBJ2-3,many,.,TRBV7-2,CASSPGHTSGTDTQYF,TGTGCCAGCAGCCCTGGGCATACCTCTGGCACAGATACGCAGTATTTT
TRBJ2-3,.,TRBD1,TRBV2,CASSVGQGAINTQYF,TGTGCCAGCAGTGTTGGACAGGGGGCAATTAATACGCAGTATTTT
TRBJ1-2,many,.,TRBV28,CASFPGRLYGYTF,TGTGCCAGCTTCCCTGGGCGGCTTTATGGCTACACCTTC
TRBJ1-5,many,.,TRBV2,CASNDFGNHPQHF,TGTGCCAGCAATGATTTTGGCAATCACCCCCAGCATTTT
TRBJ2-1,.,.,TRBV28,CASNTKGHEQFF,TGTGCCAGCAATACAAAGGGCCATGAGCAGTTCTTC
TRBJ2-5,many,.,TRBV12-3/TRBV12-4,CASSSFTSSQETQYF,TGTGCCAGCAGTTCATTCACTAGCTCCCAAGAGACCCAGTACTTC
TRBJ2-2,many,.,TRBV5-6,CASSSYTGELFF,TGTGCCAGCAGCTCTTACACCGGGGAGCTGTTTTTT
TRBJ2-3,many,.,TRBV2,CASSEASDTQYF,TGTGCCAGCAGTGAAGCGTCAGATACGCAGTATTTT
TRBJ1-3,.,.,TRBV18,CASSPLTPEGQTFSGNTIYF,TGTGCCAGCTCACCACTCACCCCCGAGGGGCAGACCTTCTCTGGAAACACCATATATTTT
TRBJ2-2,many,.,TRBV5-1,CASSWAGVVNTGELFF,TGCGCCAGCAGTTGGGCTGGAGTCGTTAACACCGGGGAGCTGTTTTTT
TRBJ1-4,few,TRBD1,TRBV7-2,CASSLVGTANNEKLFF,TGTGCCAGCAGCTTAGTGGGGACAGCGAATAATGAAAAACTGTTTTTT
TRBJ1-1,many,.,TRBV28,CASRRIEAFF,TGTGCCAGCAGGCGAATTGAAGCTTTCTTT
TRBJ2-3,.,.,TRBV28,CASSPPGGTDTQYF,TGTGCCAGCAGTCCCCCAGGGGGCACAGATACGCAGTATTTT
TRBJ2-1,.,.,TRBV19,CASSIANRGATNEQFF,TGTGCCAGTAGTATTGCGAACCGTGGAGCTACAAATGAGCAGTTCTTC
TRBJ2-1,many,TRBD1,TRBV20-1,CSARDRANNEQFF,TGCAGTGCTAGGGACAGGGCTAACAATGAGCAGTTCTTC
TRBJ1-2,many,TRBD1,TRBV5-1,CASSLDRGDGYTF,TGCGCCAGCAGCTTAGACAGGGGTGATGGCTACACCTTC
TRBJ2-3,many,TRBD1,TRBV7-3,CASSSSGTGIPDTQYF,TGTGCCAGCAGCTCCTCCGGGACAGGGATCCCAGATACGCAGTATTTT
TRBJ2-1,.,TRBD2,TRBV7-2,CASSLARWTSGSDEQFF,TGTGCCAGCAGCTTAGCGCGCTGGACTAGCGGGAGCGATGAGCAGTTCTTC
TRBJ2-3,many,TRBD2,TRBV12-3/TRBV12-4,CASSIAGTLTDTQYF,TGTGCCAGCAGCATAGCGGGGACTCTCACCGATACGCAGTATTTT
TRBJ2-5,many,.,TRBV12-3/TRBV12-4,CASSPDSEETQYF,TGTGCCAGCAGCCCCGACAGTGAAGAGACCCAGTACTTC
TRBJ1-1,many,.,TRBV9,CASSVEWNTEAFF,TGTGCCAGCAGCGTAGAGTGGAACACTGAAGCTTTCTTT
TRBJ1-5,many,.,TRBV2,CASSRVRVGNQPQHF,TGTGCCAGCAGTCGCGTAAGGGTTGGTAATCAGCCCCAGCATTTT
TRBJ2-5,.,.,TRBV4-3,CASSQGTGETQYF,TGCGCCAGCAGCCAAGGTACTGGGGAGACCCAGTACTTC
TRBJ2-3,many,.,TRBV5-1,CASSGSAGMGTDTQYF,TGCGCCAGCAGCGGTTCAGCAGGGATGGGCACAGATACGCAGTATTTT
TRBJ1-2,many,.,TRBV7-2,CASSPGQNYGYTF,TGTGCCAGCAGCCCGGGACAAAACTATGGCTACACCTTC
TRBJ2-1,medium-sized,TRBD2,TRBV29-1,CSVGGGVHVEQFF,TGCAGCGTCGGGGGGGGGGTACACGTTGAGCAGTTCTTC